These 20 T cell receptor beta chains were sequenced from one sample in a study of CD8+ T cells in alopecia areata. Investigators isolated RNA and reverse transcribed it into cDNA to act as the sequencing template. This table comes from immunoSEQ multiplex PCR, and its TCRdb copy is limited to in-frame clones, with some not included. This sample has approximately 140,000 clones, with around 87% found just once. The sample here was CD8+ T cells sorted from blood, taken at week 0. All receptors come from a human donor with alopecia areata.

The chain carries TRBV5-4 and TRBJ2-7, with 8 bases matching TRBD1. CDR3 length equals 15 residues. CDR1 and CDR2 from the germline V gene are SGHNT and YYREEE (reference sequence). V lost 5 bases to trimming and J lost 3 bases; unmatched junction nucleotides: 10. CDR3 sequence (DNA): TGTGCCAGCAGTCAACGGGACAGGAGCTACTACGAGCAGTACTTC. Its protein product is CASSQRDRSYYEQYF.

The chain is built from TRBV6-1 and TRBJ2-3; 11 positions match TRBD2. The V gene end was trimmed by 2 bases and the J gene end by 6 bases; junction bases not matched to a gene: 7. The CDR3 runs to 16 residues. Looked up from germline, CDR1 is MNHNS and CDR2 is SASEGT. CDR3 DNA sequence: TGTGCCAGCAGTGAAACTACTAGCGGGAGTAGGGATACGCAGTATTTT. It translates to CASSETTSGSRDTQYF.

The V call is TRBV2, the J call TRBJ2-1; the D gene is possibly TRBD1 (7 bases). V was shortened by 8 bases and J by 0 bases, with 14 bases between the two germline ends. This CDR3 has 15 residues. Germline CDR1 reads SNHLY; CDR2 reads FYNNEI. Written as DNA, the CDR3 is TGTGCCAGCCAGGGGGGCTTGAGCTCCTACAATGAGCAGTTCTTC. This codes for CASQGGLSSYNEQFF.

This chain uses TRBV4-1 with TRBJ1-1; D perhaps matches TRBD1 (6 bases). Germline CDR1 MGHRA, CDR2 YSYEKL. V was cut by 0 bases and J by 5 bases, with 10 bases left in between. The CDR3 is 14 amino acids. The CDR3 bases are TGCGCCAGCAGCCAAGAGGGCAGGGGAACTGAAGCTTTCTTT. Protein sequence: CASSQEGRGTEAFF.

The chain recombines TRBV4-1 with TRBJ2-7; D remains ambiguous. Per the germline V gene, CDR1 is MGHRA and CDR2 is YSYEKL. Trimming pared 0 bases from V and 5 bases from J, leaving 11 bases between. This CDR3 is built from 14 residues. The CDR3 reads CASSQDWQADEQYF. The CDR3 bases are TGCGCCAGCAGCCAAGATTGGCAGGCGGACGAGCAGTACTTC.

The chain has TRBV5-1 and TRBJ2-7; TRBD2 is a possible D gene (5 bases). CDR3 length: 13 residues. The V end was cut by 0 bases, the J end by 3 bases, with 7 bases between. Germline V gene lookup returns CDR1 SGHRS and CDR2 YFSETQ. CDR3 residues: CASSLGLYYEQYF. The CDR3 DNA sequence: TGCGCCAGCAGCTTGGGACTATACTACGAGCAGTACTTC.

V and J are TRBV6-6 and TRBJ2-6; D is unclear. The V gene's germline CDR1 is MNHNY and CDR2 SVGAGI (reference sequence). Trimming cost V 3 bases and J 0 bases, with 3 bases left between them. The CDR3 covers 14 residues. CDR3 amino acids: CASSYSSGANVLTF. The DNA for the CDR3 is TGTGCCAGCAGTTATAGCTCTGGGGCCAACGTCCTGACTTTC.

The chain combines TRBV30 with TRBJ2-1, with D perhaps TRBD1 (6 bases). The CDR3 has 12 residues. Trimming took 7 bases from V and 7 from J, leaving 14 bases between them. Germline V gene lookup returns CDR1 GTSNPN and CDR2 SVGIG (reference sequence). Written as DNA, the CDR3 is TGTGCCTCGGGGACATCCAGAAATGAGCAGTTCTTC. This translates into CASGTSRNEQFF.

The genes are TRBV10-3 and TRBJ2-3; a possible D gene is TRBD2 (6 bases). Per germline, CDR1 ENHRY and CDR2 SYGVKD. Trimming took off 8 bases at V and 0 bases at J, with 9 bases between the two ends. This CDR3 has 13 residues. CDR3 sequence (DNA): TGTGCCATCTCGGGGGAAAGCACAGATACGCAGTATTTT. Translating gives CAISGESTDTQYF.

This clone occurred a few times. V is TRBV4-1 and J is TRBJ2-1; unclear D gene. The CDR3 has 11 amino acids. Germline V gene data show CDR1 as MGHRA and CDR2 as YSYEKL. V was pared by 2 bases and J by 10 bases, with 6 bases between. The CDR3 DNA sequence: TGCGCCAGCAGCCAAACAGACGAGCAGTTCTTC. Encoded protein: CASSQTDEQFF.

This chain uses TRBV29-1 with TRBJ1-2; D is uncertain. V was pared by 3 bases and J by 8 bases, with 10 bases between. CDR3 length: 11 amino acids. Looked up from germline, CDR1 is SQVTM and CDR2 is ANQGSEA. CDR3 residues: CSVDPRGGYTF. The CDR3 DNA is TGCAGCGTTGATCCCCGAGGGGGCTACACCTTC. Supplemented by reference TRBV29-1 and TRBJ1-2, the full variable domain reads SAVISQKPSRDICQRGTSLTIQCQVDSQVTMMFWYRQQPGQSLTLIATANQGSEATYESGFVIDKFPISRPNLTFSTLTVSNMSPEDSSIYLCSVDPRGGYTFGSGTRLTVV.

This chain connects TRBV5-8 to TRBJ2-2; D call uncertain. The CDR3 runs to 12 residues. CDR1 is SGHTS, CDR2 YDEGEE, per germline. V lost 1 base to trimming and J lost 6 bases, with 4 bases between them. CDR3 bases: TGTGCCAGCAGCTTGTATCCCGGGGAGCTGTTTTTT. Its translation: CASSLYPGELFF.

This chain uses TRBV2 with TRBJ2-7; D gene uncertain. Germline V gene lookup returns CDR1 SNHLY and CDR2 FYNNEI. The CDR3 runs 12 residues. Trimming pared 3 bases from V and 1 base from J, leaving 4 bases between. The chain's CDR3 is CASSEFSYEQYF. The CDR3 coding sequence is TGTGCCAGCAGTGAGTTTTCCTACGAGCAGTACTTC.

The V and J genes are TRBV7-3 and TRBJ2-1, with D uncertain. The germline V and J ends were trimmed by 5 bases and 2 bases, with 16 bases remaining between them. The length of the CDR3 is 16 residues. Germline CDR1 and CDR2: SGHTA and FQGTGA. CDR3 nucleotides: TGTGCCAGCAGCCCCGATGGCTCTAATACCTACAATGAGCAGTTCTTC. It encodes CASSPDGSNTYNEQFF. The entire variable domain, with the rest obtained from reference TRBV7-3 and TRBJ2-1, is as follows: GAGVSQTPSNKVTEKGKYVELRCDPISGHTALYWYRQSLGQGPEFLIYFQGTGAADDSGLPNDRFFAVRPEGSVSTLKIQRTERGDSAVYLCASSPDGSNTYNEQFFGPGTRLTVL.

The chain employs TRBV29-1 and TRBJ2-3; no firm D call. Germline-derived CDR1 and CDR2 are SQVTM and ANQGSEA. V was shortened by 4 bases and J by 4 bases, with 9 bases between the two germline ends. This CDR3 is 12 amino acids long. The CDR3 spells CSVVWEPDTQYF. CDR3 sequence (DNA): TGCAGCGTTGTATGGGAACCAGATACGCAGTATTTT.

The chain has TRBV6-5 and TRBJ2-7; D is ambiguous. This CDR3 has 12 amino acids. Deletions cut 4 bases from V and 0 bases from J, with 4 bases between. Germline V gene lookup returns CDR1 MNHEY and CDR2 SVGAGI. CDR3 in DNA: TGTGCCAGCAGTTCAAGCTCCTACGAGCAGTACTTC. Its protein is CASSSSSYEQYF.

The DNA of the CDR3 is TGCGCCAGCAGCCACGGGACAGTCTACGAGCAGTACTTC. Its translation is CASSHGTVYEQYF. The rearrangement uses TRBV4-1 and TRBJ2-5; 7 bases fit TRBD1. The end of the DNA aligns better with TRBJ2-7, so the J call may be wrong. CDR3 length equals 13 residues. Germline CDR1 and CDR2: MGHRA and YSYEKL.

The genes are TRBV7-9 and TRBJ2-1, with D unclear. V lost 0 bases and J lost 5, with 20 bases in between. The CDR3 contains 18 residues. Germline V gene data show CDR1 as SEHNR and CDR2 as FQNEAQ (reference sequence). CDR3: CASSLASSGDWINNEQFF. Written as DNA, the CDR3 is TGTGCCAGCAGCTTAGCGAGTTCAGGTGACTGGATTAACAATGAGCAGTTCTTC. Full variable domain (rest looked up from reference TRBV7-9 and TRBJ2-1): DTGVSQNPRHKITKRGQNVTFRCDPISEHNRLYWYRQTLGQGPEFLTYFQNEAQLEKSRLLSDRFSAERPKGSFSTLEIQRTEQGDSAMYLCASSLASSGDWINNEQFFGPGTRLTVL.

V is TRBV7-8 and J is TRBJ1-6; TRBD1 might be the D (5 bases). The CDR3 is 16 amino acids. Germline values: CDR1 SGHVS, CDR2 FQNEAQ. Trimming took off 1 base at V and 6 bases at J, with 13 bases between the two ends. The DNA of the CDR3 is TGTGCCAGCAGCTTAGAGGCAGGGAGTCGTAATTCACCCCTCCACTTT. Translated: CASSLEAGSRNSPLHF.

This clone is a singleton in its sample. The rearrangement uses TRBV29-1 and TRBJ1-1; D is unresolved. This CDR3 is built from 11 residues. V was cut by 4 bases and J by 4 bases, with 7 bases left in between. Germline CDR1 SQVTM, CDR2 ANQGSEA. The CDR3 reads CSVGVRTEAFF. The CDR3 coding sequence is TGCAGCGTTGGGGTCCGCACTGAAGCTTTCTTT.